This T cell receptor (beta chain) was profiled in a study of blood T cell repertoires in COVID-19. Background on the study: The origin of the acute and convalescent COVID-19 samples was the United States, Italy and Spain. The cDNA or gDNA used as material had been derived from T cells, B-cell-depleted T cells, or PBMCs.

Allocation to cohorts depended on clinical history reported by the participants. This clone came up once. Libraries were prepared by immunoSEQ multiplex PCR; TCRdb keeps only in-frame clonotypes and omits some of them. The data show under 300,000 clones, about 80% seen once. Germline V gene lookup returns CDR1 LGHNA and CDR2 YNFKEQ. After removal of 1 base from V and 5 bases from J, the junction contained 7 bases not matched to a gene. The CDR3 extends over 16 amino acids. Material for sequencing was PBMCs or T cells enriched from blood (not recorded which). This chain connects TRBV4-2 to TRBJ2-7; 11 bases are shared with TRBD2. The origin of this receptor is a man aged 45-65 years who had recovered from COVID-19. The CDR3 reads CASSQVIAGGINEQYF. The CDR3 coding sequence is TGTGCCAGCAGCCAAGTCATAGCGGGAGGGATCAACGAGCAGTACTTC.